This TCR beta chain derives from a study of a mutant IDH1 vaccine in newly diagnosed glioma. Here immunoSEQ multiplex PCR was the method, and the copy in TCRdb shows in-frame clones only, minus some. The data hold fewer than 40,000 clones, with around nine tenths observed a single time. In the case of this clone: No antigen is known for it.

The CDR3 is 12 residues long. V lost 2 bases to trimming and J lost 8 bases, with 9 bases between them. Germline-derived CDR1 and CDR2 are MDHEN and SYDVKM. Specified time point: week 47, end of study. With topical imiquimod, each dose of the vaccine consisted of 300 ug of mutant IDH1 20-mer peptide. This TCR came from a middle-aged woman with glioma. This specimen was PBMCs, taken from a glioma patient whose treatment included an IDH1 peptide vaccine. V is TRBV28 and J is TRBJ1-1; no definite D call. As DNA, the CDR3 is TGTGCCAGCAGTTTAAGGGCGGCCGAAGCTTTCTTT. This translates into CASSLRAAEAFF.